The text below deals with one T cell receptor (beta chain). Libraries were prepared by immunoSEQ multiplex PCR; TCRdb keeps only in-frame clonotypes and omits some of them. The sample lists 400,000 or so clones; approximately 86% were seen once. This sample is part of a study of Ad26.COV2.S vaccination and SARS-CoV-2 variants. The CDR3 extends over 14 amino acids. Trimming at V came to 6 bases and at J to 4 bases, leaving 4 bases not matched to a gene. Germline values: CDR1 SNHLY, CDR2 FYNNEI. Treatment reported: roughly 18 received Ad26.COV2.S at low or high dose, single or two shots; 5 received placebo; per-sample allocation not given. Samples analyzed were those drawn on day 63 after the first vaccine or placebo injection.

This sample comprised peripheral blood, obtained in a trial of Ad26.COV2.S vaccine versus placebo. This sequence was found in a person aged 18-65 years who received the Ad26.COV2.S COVID-19 vaccine or a placebo. V gene TRBV2 combines with J gene TRBJ2-1, with 9 bases aligning to TRBD2. The CDR3 bases are TGTGCCAGCAGGGCGGGGGGGCTATACAATGAGCAGTTCTTC. Translation gives CASRAGGLYNEQFF.